This T cell receptor beta chain was captured by sequencing in a study of blood T cells in healthy people across ages. Primed by a sample-barcoded 5' primer and a J-beta primer mix, a second PCR proceeded for about 6 to 12 cycles. A tag from a template-switch adaptor with 12 random nucleotides marked each cDNA molecule. TCRdb ran MiXCR on the 5' RACE reads and lists one entry per CDR3 protein. The data contain roughly 800,000 distinct CDR3 sequences, 58% of them seen just once; the ten biggest clones take up roughly 22%. The study, taken as a whole, reports: It was found that TCR beta diversity correlated strongly with the percentage of naive T cells.

CDR3 length equals 11 residues. The germline V gene has CDR1 MGHDK and CDR2 SYGVNS. Trimming cost V 5 bases and J 7 bases, with 5 bases left between them. As concerns this clonotype: The antigen remains undetermined.

The material sequenced was blood. The V gene is TRBV25-1, the J gene TRBJ1-4; D is ambiguous. This TCR was sampled from a man younger than 40 in good health. CDR3 sequence reads: CASSSSEKLFF. CDR3 coding DNA: TGTGCCAGCAGTTCGAGTGAAAAACTGTTTTTT.